This T cell receptor beta chain is from a study of T cell responses to AZD1222 COVID-19 vaccine. This clone was seen once. Its antigen is not identified. Study conclusions and caveats: Spike regions recognized by vaccine-associated CD4 TCRs spanned the protein, led by 160-218 and 743-854. Only five to seven AZD1222 recipients were seropositive at baseline.

Repertoires were generated with immunoSEQ multiplex PCR, while TCRdb's copy carries only in-frame clones and drops some. The sample lists approximately 79,000 clones, more than 70% seen once, with approximately 11% in the top ten. Per germline, CDR1 MNHEY and CDR2 SVGAGI. This CDR3 has 14 amino acids. V was trimmed by 5 bases and J by 3 bases, leaving 13 bases between them. Sequenced here: peripheral blood, sampled on day 0 of AZD1222 vaccination. The chain carries TRBV6-5 and TRBJ1-2; the D gene is possibly TRBD1 (5 bases). This sequence originates from an adult in good health. CDR3: CASSPGRKDYGYTF. CDR3 DNA: TGTGCCAGCAGTCCGGGACGGAAGGACTATGGCTACACCTTC.